Listed below are T cell receptor beta chains from one sample, sequenced in a study of identical twins. TCRdb redid the calling of the 5' RACE reads with MiXCR, one entry per CDR3 protein. The sample includes 230,000 or so distinct CDR3 sequences, approximately 8.3% of them seen just once. The same data also contributed to another study, on yellow fever vaccine responses in identical twins.

What was sequenced was CD8+ T cells sorted from blood. The origin of the receptors is a woman between 18 and 29 years old in good health. The conserved cysteine and the conserved F or W are not part of the CDR3 here.

V	J	CDR3
TRBV5-1	TRBJ1-6	ASSLGLSDSPLH
TRBV3-1	TRBJ2-7	ASSPHIDSSYEQY
TRBV11-2	TRBJ2-7	ASSLIKSEQY
TRBV29-1	TRBJ2-1	SATLSSAYNEQF
TRBV29-1	TRBJ2-1	SVKGLAGGGPNEQF
TRBV4-3	TRBJ2-2	ASSQGLAGVIGELF
TRBV2	TRBJ2-7	ASSARRTGGSYEQY
TRBV12-3/TRBV12-4	TRBJ2-7	ASSLRQGYEQY
TRBV3-1	TRBJ2-5	ASSQVWGFQETQY
TRBV29-1	TRBJ1-4	SVEGPGQGEKLF
TRBV7-8	TRBJ2-1	ASSLGLANSYNEQF
TRBV5-1	TRBJ1-1	ASSRTGQGETEAF
TRBV12-3/TRBV12-4	TRBJ2-2	ASSPTSGRGTGELF
TRBV28	TRBJ2-5	ASSFQQGEETQY
TRBV12-3/TRBV12-4	TRBJ2-1	ASSLGLADYNEQF
TRBV19	TRBJ2-7	ASSGDLHSYEQY
TRBV14	TRBJ2-7	ASSHPGRGSYEQY
TRBV9	TRBJ2-7	ASSVAAGGMGIYEQY
TRBV20-1	TRBJ2-7	SAPNGGPYYEQY